Below, one T cell receptor (beta chain) is given with its context. The sample is drawn from a study of OX40 agonist ivuxolimab in advanced cancers. Study details: The patients received ivuxolimab by intravenous route every 2 weeks at 0.01 to 10 mg/kg.

Germline CDR1 is SGHTA and CDR2 is FQGTGA. This CDR3 is 17 amino acids long. V shed 2 bases, J shed 4 bases, and the junction held 7 bases outside the gene matches. The method was immunoSEQ multiplex PCR; TCRdb's version includes in-frame clones alone and lacks a portion of them. In the table there are tens of thousands of clones, over 75% of which are singletons. Sequencing was performed on CD4+ or CD8+ T cells sorted from blood, taken in a trial of the OX40 agonist ivuxolimab. This clonotype was obtained from an adult with an advanced solid tumor such as melanoma, head and neck, liver or kidney cancer. V is TRBV7-3 and J is TRBJ1-4; 10 bases align to TRBD1. Here the CDR3 reads CASSLGDRGSCNEKLFF. The DNA of the CDR3 is TGTGCCAGCAGCTTAGGGGACAGGGGAAGCTGTAATGAAAAACTGTTTTTT.